Below, 3 T cell receptor beta chains from the same sample are listed, as sequenced in a study of response to subunit inactivated influenza vaccine. TCRdb re-called the RT-PCR reads through MiXCR, storing one row per CDR3 protein. The sample yields about 650,000 distinct CDR3 sequences, 15% to 19% seen once. The input for sequencing was PBMCs from blood, taken roughly 13 days after vaccination. These receptors all come from a man aged 45 to 65 who received an inactivated influenza vaccine.

The chain recombines TRBV5-1 with TRBJ2-7; weak D call: TRBD1 (6 bases). The V gene's germline CDR1 is SGHRS and CDR2 YFSETQ. This CDR3 is 13 amino acids long. V was shortened by 0 bases and J by 6 bases, with 10 bases between the two germline ends. CDR3 nucleotide sequence: TGCGCCAGCAGCTTGGAACAGGGAGTCGAGCAGTACTTC. Translated, it gives CASSLEQGVEQYF.

This chain's CDR3 is CASSLAMAQYF. CDR3 nucleotides: TGTGCCAGCAGCTTAGCGATGGCCCAGTACTTC. The chain has TRBV7-2 and TRBJ2-5; D gene uncertain. Trimming stripped 0 bases from V and 9 bases from J, with 5 bases between. Per germline, CDR1 SGHTA and CDR2 FQGNSA. CDR3 size: 11 residues.

This clonotype has just a few counts. This sequence joins TRBV27 and TRBJ1-2; D ambiguous. V was trimmed by 8 bases and J by 4 bases, leaving 14 bases between them. The CDR3 spans 13 residues. Germline V gene data show CDR1 as MNHEY and CDR2 as SMNVEV (reference sequence). CDR3 loop: CASGVGTAYGYTF. The CDR3 nucleotides are TGTGCCAGCGGCGTGGGAACAGCCTATGGCTACACCTTC.